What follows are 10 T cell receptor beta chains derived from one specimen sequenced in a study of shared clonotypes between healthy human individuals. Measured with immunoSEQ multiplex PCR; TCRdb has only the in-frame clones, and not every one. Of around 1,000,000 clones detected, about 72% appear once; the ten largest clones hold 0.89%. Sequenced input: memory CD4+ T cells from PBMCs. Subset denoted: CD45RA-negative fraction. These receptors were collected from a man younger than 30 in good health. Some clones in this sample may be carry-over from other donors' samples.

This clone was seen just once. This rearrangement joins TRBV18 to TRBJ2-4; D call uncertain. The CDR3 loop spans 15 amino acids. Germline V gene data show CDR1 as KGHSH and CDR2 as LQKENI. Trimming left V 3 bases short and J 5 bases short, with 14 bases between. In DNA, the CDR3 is TGTGCCAGCTCACCGGTGGCGGACCCTCAAAACATTCAGTACTTC. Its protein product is CASSPVADPQNIQYF.

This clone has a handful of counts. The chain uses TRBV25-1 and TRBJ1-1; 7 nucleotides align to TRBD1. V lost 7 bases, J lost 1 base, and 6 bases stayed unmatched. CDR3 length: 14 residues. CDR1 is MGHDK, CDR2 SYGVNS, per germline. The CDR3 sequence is CASTKGQSNTEAFF. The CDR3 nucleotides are TGTGCCAGCACCAAGGGACAGTCGAACACTGAAGCTTTCTTT.

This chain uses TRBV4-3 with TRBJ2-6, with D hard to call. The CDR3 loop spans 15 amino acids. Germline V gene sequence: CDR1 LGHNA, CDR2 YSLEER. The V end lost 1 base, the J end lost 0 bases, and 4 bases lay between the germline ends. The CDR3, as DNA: TGCGCCAGCAGCCAAGCAGTCTCTGGGGCCAACGTCCTGACTTTC. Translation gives CASSQAVSGANVLTF.

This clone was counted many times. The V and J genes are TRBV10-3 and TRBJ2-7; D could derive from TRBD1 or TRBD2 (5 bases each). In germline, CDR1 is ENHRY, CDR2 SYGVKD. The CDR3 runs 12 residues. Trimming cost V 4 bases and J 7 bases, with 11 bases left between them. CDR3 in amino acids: CAISAQGGEQYF. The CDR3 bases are TGTGCCATCAGTGCCCAGGGCGGGGAGCAGTACTTC.

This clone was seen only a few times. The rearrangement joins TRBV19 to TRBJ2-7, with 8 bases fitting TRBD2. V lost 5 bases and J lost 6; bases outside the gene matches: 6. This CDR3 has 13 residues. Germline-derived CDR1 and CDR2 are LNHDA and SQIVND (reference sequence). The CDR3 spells CASSPGTSSEQYF. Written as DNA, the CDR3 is TGTGCCAGTAGTCCTGGGACTAGTAGCGAGCAGTACTTC. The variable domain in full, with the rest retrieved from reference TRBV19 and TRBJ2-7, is DGGITQSPKYLFRKEGQNVTLSCEQNLNHDAMYWYRQDPGQGLRLIYYSQIVNDFQKGDIAEGYSVSREKKESFPLTVTSAQKNPTAFYLCASSPGTSSEQYFGPGTRLTVT.

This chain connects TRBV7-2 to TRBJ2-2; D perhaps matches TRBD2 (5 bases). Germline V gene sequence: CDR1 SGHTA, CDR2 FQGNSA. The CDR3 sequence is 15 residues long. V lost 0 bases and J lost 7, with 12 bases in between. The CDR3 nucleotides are TGTGCCAGCAGCTTAGCGGAGGTACACAGCGGGGAGCTGTTTTTT. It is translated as CASSLAEVHSGELFF.

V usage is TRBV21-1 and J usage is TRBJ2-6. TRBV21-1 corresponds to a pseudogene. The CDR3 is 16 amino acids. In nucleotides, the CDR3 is TGTGCCAGAAGCAGGGGGACCCTCTCTGGGGCCAACGTCCTGACTTTC. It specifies CARSRGTLSGANVLTF.

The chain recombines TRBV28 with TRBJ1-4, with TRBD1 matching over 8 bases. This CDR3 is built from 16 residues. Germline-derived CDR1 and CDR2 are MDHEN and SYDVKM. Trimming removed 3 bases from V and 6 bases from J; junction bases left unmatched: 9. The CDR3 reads CASSLWGQEPYEKLFF. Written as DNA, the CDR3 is TGTGCCAGCAGTTTGTGGGGACAGGAACCCTATGAAAAACTGTTTTTT.

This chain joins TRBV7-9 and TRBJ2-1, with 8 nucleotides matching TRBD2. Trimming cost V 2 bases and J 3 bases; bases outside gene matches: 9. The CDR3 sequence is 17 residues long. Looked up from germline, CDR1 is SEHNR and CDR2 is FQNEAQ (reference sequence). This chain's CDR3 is CASSLRSALAVYNEQFF. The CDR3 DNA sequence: TGTGCCAGCAGCTTAAGGTCCGCACTAGCGGTCTACAATGAGCAGTTCTTC.

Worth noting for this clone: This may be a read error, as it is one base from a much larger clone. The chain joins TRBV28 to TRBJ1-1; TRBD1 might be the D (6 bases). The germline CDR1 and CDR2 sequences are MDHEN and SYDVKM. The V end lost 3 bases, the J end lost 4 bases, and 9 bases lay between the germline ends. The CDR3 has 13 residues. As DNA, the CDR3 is TGTGCCAGCAGTTTCGGGGGCTTCACTGAAGCTTTCTTT. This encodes CASSFGGFTEAFF.